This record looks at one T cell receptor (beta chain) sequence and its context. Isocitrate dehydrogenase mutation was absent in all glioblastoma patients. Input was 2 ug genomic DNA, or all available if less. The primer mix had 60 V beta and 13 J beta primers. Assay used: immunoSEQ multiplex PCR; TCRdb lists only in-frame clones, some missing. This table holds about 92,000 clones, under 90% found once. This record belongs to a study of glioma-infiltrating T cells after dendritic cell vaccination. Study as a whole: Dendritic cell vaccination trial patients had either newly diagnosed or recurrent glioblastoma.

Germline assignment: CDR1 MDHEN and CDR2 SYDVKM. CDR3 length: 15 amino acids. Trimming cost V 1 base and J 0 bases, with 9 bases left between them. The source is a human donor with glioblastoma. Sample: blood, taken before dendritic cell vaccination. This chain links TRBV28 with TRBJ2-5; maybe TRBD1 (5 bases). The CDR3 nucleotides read TGTGCCAGCAGTTTATACAGGTCGTACCAAGAGACCCAGTACTTC. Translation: CASSLYRSYQETQYF.